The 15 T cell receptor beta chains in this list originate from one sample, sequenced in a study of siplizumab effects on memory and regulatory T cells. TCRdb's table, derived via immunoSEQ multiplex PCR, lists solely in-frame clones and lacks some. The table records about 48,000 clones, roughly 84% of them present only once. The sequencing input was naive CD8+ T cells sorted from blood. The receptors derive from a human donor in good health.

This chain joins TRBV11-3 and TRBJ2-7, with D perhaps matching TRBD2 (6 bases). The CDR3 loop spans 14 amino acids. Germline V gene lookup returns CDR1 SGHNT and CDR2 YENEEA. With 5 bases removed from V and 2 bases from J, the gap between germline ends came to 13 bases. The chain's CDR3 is CASSLGTPPYEQYF. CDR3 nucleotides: TGTGCCAGCAGCCTCGGGACTCCTCCCTACGAGCAGTACTTC.

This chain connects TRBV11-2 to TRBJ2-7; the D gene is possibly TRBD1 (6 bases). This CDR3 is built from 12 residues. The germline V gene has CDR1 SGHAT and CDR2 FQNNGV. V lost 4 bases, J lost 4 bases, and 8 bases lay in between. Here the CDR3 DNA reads TGTGCCAGCAGCTACAGGGAATACGAGCAGTACTTC. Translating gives CASSYREYEQYF.

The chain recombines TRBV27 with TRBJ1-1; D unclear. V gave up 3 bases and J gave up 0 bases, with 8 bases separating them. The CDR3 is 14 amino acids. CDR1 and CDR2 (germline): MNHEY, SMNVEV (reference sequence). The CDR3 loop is CASSFGYLNTEAFF. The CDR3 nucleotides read TGTGCCAGCAGTTTTGGGTACTTGAACACTGAAGCTTTCTTT.

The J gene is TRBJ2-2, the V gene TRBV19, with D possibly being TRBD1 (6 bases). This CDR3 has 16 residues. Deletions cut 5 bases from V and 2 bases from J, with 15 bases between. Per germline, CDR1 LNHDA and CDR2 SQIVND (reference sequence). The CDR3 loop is CASSPMGARNTGELFF. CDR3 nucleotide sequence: TGTGCCAGTAGTCCGATGGGGGCGCGTAACACCGGGGAGCTGTTTTTT.

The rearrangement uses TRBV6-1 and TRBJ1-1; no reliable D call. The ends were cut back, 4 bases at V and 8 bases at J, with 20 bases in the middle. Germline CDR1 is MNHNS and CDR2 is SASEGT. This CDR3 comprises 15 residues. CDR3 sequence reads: CASSAGEILRAEAFF. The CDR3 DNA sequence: TGTGCCAGCAGTGCTGGGGAAATCCTGCGAGCCGAAGCTTTCTTT.

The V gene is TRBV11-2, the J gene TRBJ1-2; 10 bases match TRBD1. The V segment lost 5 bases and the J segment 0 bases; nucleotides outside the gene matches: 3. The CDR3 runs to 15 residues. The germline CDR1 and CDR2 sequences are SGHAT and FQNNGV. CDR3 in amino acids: CASSPGTGANYGYTF. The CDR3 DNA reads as TGTGCCAGCAGCCCAGGGACAGGGGCTAACTATGGCTACACCTTC. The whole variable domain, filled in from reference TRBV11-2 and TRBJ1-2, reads EAGVAQSPRYKIIEKRQSVAFWCNPISGHATLYWYQQILGQGPKLLIQFQNNGVVDDSQLPKDRFSAERLKGVDSTLKIQPAKLEDSAVYLCASSPGTGANYGYTFGSGTRLTVV.

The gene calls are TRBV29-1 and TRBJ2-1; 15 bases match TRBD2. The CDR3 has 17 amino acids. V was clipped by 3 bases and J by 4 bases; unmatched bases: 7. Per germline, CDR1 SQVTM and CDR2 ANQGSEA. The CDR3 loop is CSVDPGGLAGGYNEQFF. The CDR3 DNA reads TGCAGCGTTGATCCCGGGGGACTAGCGGGAGGTTACAATGAGCAGTTCTTC.

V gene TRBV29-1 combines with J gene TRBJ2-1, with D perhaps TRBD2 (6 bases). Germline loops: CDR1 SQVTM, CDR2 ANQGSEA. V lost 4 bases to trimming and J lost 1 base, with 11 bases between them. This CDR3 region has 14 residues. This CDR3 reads CSVVGGISYNEQFF. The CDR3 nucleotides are TGCAGCGTTGTCGGGGGAATATCCTACAATGAGCAGTTCTTC.

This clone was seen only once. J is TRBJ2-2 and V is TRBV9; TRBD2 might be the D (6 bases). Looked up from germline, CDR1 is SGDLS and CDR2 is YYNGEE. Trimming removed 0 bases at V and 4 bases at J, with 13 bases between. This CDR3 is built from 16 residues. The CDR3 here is CASSVAGGISTGELFF. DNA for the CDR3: TGTGCCAGCAGCGTAGCGGGCGGGATAAGCACCGGGGAGCTGTTTTTT.

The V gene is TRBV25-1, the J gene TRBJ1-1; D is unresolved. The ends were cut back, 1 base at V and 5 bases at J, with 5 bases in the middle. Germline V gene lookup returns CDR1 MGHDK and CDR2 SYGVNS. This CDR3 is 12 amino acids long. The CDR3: CASSEFGTEAFF. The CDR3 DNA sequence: TGTGCCAGCAGTGAATTTGGGACTGAAGCTTTCTTT.

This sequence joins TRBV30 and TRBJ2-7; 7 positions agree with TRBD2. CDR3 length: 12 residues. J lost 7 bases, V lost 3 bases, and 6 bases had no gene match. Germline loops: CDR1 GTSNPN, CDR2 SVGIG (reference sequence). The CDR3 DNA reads TGTGCCTGGAGCGGACTAGTTTGGGAGCAGTACTTC. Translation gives CAWSGLVWEQYF.

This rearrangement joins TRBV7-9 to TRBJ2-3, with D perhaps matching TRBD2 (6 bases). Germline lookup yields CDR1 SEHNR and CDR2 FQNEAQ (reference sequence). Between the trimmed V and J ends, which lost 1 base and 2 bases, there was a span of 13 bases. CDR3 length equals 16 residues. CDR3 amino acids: CASSLVGTSYTDTQYF. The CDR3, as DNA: TGTGCCAGCAGCTTAGTAGGGACTTCATACACAGATACGCAGTATTTT.

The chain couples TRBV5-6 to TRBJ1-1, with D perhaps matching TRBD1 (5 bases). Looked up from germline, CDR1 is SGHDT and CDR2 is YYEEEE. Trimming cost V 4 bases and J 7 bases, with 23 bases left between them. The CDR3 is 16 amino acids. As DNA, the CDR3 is TGTGCCAGCAGCCCAAGGGGAGGACCATGGAACTATGAAGCTTTCTTT. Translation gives CASSPRGGPWNYEAFF.

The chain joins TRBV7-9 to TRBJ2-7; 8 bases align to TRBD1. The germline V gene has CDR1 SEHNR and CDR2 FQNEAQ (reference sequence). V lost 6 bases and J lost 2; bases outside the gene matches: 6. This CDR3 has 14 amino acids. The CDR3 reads CASRRTGPAYEQYF. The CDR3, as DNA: TGTGCCAGCAGAAGGACAGGGCCGGCCTACGAGCAGTACTTC.

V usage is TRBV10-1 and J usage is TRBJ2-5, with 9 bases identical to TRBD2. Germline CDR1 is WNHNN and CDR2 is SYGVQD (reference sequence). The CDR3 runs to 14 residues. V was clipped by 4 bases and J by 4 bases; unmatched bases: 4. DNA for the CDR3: TGCGCCAGCAGTGTTAGCGGGAGTGTAGAGACCCAGTACTTC. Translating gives CASSVSGSVETQYF.